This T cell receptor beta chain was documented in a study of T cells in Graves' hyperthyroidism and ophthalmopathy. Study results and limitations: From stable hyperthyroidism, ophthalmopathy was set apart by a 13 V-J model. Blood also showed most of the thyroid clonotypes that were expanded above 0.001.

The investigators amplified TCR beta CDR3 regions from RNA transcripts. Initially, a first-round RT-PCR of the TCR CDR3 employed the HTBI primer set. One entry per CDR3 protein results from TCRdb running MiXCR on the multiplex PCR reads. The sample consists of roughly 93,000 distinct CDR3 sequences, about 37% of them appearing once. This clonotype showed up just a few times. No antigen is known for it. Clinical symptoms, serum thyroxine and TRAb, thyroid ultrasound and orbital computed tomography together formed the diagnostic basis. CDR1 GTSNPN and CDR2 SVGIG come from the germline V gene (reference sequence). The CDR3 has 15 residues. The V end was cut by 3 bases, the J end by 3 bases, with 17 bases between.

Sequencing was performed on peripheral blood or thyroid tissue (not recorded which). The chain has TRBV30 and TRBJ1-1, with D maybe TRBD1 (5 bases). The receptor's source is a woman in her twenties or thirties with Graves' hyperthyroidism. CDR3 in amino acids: CAWRSRVLRYTEAFF. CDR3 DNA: TGTGCCTGGAGGTCCAGGGTACTCAGGTACACTGAAGCTTTCTTT.